This record covers a single TCR beta chain. These data are taken from a study of blood T cell repertoires in COVID-19. The assay was immunoSEQ multiplex PCR, and TCRdb's table has in-frame clones only and misses some. This table holds some 350,000 clones, around 87% found once. This CDR3 is built from 14 residues. The germline CDR1 and CDR2 sequences are MGHDK and SYGVNS. The V segment lost 4 bases and the J segment 4 bases; nucleotides outside the gene matches: 4. The sequencing sample was made of peripheral blood. The sequence was collected from a woman aged 45-59 years with COVID-19, enrolled during active disease. J is TRBJ2-5 and V is TRBV25-1, with TRBD2 matching over 9 bases. The CDR3: CASSVAGVRETQYF. Written as DNA, the CDR3 is TGTGCCAGCAGTGTAGCGGGAGTTCGAGAGACCCAGTACTTC.